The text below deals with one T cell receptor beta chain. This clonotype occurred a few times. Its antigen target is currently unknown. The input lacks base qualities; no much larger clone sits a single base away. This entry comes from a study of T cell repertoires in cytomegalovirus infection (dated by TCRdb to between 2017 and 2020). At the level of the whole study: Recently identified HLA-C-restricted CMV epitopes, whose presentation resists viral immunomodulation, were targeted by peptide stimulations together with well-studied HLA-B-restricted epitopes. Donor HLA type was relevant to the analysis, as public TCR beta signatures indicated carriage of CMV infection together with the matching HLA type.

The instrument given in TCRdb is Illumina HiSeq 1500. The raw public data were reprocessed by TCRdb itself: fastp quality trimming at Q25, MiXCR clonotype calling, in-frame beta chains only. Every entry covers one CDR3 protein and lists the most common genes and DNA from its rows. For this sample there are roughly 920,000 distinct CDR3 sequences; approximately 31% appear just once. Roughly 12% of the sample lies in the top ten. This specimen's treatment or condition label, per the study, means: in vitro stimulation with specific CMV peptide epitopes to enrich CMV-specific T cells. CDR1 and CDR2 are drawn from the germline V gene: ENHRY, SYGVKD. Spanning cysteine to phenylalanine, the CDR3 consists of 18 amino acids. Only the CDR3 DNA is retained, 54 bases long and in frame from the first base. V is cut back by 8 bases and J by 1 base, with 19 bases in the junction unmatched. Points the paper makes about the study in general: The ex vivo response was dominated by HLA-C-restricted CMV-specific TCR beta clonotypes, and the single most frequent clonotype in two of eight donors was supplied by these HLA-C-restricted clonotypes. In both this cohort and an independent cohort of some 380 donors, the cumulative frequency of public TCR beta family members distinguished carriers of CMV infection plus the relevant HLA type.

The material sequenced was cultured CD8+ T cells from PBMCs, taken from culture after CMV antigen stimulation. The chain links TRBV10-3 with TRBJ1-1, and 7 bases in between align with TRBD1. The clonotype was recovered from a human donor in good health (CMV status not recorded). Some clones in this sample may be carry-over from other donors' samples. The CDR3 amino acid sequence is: CAILATGVEDPRNTEAFF. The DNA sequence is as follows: TGTGCCATCTTGGCTACAGGGGTCGAGGACCCGAGGAACACTGAAGCTTTCTTT.